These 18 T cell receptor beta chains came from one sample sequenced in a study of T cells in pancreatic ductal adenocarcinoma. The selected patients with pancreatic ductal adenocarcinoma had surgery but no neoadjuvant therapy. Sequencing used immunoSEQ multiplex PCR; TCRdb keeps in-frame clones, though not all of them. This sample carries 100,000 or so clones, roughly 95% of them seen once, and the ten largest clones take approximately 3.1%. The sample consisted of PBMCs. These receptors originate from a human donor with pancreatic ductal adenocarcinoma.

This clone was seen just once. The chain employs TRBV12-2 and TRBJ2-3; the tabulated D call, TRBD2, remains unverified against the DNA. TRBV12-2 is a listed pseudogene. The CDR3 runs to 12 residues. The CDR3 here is CASPGSSDTQYF. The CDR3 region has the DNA TGTGCAAGTCCCGGGAGTTCAGATACGCAGTATTTT.

CDR3 loop: CASSLTGGSYGQYF. In DNA, the CDR3 is TGTGCCAGCAGTTTAACAGGGGGAAGTTACGGACAGTACTTC. The chain recombines TRBV28 with TRBJ2-7; 8 bases agree with TRBD1. Germline loops: CDR1 MDHEN, CDR2 SYDVKM. The junction had 10 bases not matched to a gene; V was cut back by 2 bases and J by 10 bases. This CDR3 spans 14 amino acids.

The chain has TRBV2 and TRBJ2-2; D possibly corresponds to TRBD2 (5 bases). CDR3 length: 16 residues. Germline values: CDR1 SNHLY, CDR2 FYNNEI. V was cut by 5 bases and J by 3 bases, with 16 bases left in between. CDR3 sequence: CASSSGITYYTGELFF. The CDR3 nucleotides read TGTGCCAGCAGTTCCGGGATTACGTACTACACCGGGGAGCTGTTTTTT.

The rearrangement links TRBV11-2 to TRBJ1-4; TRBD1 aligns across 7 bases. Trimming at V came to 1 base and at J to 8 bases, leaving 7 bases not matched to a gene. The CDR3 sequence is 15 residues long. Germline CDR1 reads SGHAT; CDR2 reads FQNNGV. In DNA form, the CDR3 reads TGTGCCAGCAGCTTAGCCCTGACAGGGCGGGAAAAACTGTTTTTT. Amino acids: CASSLALTGREKLFF.

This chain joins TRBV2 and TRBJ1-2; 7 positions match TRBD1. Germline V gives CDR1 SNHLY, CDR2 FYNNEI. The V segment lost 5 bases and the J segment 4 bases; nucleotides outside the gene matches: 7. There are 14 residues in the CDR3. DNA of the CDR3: TGTGCCAGCAGTTCGACAGGGAGCTCCTATGGCTACACCTTC. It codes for CASSSTGSSYGYTF. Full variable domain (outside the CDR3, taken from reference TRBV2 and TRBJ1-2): EPEVTQTPSHQVTQMGQEVILRCVPISNHLYFYWYRQILGQKVEFLVSFYNNEISEKSEIFDDQFSVERPDGSNFTLKIRSTKLEDSAMYFCASSSTGSSYGYTFGSGTRLTVV.

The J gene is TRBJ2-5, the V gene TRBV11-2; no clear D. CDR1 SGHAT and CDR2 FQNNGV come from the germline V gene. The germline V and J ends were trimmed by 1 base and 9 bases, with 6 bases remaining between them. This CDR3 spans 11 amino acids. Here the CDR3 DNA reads TGTGCCAGCAGCTTAGCGTCGGCCCAGTACTTC. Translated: CASSLASAQYF.

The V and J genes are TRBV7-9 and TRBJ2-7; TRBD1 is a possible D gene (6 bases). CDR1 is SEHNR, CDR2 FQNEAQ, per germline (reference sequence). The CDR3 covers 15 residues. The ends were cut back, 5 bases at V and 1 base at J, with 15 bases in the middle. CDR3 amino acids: CASSPQGIWSYEQYF. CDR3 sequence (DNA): TGTGCCAGCAGCCCCCAGGGGATATGGTCCTACGAGCAGTACTTC.

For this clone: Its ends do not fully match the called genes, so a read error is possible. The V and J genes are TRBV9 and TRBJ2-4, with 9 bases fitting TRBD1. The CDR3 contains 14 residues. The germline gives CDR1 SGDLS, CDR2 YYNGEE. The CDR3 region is CASSVTDRGDIQYF. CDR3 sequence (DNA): TGTGCTAGCAGCGTAACGGACAGGGGTGACATTCAGTACTTC.

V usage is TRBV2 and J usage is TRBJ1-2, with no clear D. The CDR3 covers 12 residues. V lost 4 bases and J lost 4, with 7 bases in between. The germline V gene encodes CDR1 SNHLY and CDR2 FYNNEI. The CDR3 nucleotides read TGTGCCAGCAGTGTAGATCCCTATGGCTACACCTTC. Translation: CASSVDPYGYTF.

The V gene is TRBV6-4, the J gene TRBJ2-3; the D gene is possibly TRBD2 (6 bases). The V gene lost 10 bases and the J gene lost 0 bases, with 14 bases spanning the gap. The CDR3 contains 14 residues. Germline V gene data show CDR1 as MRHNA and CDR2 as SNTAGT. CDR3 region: CATSSGPSTDTQYF. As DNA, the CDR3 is TGTGCCACCTCAAGCGGGCCGAGCACAGATACGCAGTATTTT.

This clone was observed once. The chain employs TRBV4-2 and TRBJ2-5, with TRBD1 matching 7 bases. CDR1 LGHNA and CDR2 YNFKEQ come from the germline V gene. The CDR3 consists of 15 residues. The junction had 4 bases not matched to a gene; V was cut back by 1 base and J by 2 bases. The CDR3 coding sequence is TGTGCCAGCAGCCAAGCAGGGACAGCTCAAGAGACCCAGTACTTC. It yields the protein CASSQAGTAQETQYF.

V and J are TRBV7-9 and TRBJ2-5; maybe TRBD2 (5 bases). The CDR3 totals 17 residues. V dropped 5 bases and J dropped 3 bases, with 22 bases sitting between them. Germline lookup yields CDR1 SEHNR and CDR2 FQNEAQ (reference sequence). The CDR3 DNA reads TGTGCCAGCAGCCCCGGCCAAGGAGGCCCCCGTAAAGAGACCCAGTACTTC. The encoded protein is CASSPGQGGPRKETQYF.

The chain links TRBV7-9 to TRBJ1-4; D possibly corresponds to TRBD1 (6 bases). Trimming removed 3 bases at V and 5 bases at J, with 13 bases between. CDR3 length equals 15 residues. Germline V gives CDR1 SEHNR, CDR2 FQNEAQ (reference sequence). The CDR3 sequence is CASSFPRGQNEKLFF. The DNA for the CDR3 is TGTGCCAGCAGCTTTCCCAGGGGCCAAAATGAAAAACTGTTTTTT.

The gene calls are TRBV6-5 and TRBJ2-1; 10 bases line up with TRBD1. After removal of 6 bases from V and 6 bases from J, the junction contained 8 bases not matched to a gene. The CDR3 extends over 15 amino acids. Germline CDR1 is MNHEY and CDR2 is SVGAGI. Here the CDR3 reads CASSRQGAGGNEQFF. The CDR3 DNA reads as TGTGCCAGCAGCCGACAGGGGGCCGGGGGCAATGAGCAGTTCTTC.

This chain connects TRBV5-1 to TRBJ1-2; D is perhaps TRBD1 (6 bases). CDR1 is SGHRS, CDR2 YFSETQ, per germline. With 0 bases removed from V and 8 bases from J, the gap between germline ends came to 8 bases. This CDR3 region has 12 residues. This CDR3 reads CASSLDREGYTF. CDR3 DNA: TGCGCCAGCAGCTTGGACAGGGAAGGCTACACCTTC.

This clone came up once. CDR3 nucleotide sequence: TGCGCCAGCAGCCAGTACCGGTCTGAGGCCCAGTACTTC. Translating gives CASSQYRSEAQYF. The chain is built from TRBV4-1 and TRBJ2-5; no clear D gene. Trimming removed 3 bases at V and 9 bases at J, with 14 bases between. This CDR3 comprises 13 residues. CDR1 and CDR2 (germline): MGHRA, YSYEKL.

CDR3 coding DNA: TGTGCCAGCAAGGAGGGGATCGGGTCCGGGGAGCTGTTTTTT. Translated: CASKEGIGSGELFF. The chain is built from TRBV6-5 and TRBJ2-2; D is perhaps TRBD2 (6 bases). Trimming stripped 7 bases from V and 6 bases from J, with 15 bases between. Per germline, CDR1 MNHEY and CDR2 SVGAGI. CDR3 size: 14 residues.

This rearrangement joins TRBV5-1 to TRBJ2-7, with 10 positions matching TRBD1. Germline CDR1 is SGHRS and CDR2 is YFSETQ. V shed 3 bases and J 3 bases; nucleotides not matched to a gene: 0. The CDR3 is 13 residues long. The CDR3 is CASSWDRGYEQYF. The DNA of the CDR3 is TGCGCCAGCAGCTGGGACAGGGGCTACGAGCAGTACTTC.